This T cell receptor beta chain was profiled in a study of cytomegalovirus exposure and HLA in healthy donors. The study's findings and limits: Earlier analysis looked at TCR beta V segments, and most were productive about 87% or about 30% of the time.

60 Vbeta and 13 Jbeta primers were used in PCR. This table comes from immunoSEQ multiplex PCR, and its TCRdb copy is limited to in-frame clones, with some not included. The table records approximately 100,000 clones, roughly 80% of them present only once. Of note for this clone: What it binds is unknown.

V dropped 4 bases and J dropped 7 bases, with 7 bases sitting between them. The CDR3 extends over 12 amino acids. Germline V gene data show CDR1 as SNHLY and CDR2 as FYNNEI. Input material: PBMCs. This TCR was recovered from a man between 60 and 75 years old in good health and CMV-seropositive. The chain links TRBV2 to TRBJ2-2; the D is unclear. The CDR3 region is CASSGPYGELFF. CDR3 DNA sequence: TGTGCCAGCAGTGGGCCGTACGGGGAGCTGTTTTTT. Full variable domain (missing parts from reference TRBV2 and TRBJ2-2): EPEVTQTPSHQVTQMGQEVILRCVPISNHLYFYWYRQILGQKVEFLVSFYNNEISEKSEIFDDQFSVERPDGSNFTLKIRSTKLEDSAMYFCASSGPYGELFFGEGSRLTVL.